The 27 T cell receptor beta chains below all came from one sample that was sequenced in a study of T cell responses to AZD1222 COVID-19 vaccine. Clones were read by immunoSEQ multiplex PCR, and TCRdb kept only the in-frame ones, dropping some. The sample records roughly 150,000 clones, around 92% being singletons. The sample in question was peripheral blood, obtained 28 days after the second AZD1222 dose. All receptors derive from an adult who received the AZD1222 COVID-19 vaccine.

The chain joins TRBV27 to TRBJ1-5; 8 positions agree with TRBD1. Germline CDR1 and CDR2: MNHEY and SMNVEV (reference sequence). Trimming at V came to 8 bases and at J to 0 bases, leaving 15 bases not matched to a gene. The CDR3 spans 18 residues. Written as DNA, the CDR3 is TGTGCCAGCGGGTCACAGGGGGGCCTTTTGTTTAGCAATCAGCCCCAGCATTTT. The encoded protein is CASGSQGGLLFSNQPQHF.

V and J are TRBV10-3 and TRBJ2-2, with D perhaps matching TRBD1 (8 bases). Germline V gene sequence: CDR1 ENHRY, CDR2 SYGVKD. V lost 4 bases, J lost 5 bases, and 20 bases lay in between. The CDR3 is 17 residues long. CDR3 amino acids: CAISGLGQGGRTGELFF. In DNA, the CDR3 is TGTGCCATCAGTGGCCTCGGACAGGGAGGGAGGACCGGGGAGCTGTTTTTT.

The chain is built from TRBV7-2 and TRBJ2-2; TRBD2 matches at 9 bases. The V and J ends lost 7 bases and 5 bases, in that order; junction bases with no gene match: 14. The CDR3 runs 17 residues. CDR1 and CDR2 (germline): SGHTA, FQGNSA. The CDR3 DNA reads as TGTGCCAGCACTCTTTTGAGTCTAGCGGGGTCTACCGGGGAGCTGTTTTTT. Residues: CASTLLSLAGSTGELFF.

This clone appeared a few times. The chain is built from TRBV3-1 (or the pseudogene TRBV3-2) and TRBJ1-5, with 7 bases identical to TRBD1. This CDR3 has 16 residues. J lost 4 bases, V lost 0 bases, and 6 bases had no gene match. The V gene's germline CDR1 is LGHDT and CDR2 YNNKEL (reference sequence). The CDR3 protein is CASSQDGGTANQPQHF. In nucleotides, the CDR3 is TGTGCCAGCAGCCAAGATGGCGGGACAGCAAATCAGCCCCAGCATTTT.

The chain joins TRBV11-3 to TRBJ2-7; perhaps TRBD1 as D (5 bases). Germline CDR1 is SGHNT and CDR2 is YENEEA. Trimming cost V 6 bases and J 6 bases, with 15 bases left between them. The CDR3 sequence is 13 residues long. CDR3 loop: CASSSTQGSEQYF. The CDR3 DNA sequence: TGTGCCAGCAGTAGCACCCAGGGATCCGAGCAGTACTTC.

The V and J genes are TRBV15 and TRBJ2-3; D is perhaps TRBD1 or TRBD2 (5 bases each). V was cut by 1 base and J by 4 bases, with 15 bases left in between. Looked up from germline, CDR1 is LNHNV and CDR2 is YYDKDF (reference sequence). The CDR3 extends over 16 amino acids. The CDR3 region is CATSRGGTRLADTQYF. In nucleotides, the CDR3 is TGTGCCACCAGCAGAGGAGGGACGCGCCTCGCAGATACGCAGTATTTT. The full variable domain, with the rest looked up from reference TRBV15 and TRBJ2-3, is DAMVIQNPRYQVTQFGKPVTLSCSQTLNHNVMYWYQQKSSQAPKLLFHYYDKDFNNEADTPDNFQSRRPNTSFCFLDIRSPGLGDTAMYLCATSRGGTRLADTQYFGPGTRLTVL.

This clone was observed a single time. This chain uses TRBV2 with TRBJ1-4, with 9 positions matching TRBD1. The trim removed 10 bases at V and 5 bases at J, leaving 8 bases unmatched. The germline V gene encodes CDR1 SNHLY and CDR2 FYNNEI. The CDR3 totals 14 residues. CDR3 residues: CATVGTGINEKLFF. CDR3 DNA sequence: TGTGCCACCGTCGGGACAGGGATCAATGAAAAACTGTTTTTT.

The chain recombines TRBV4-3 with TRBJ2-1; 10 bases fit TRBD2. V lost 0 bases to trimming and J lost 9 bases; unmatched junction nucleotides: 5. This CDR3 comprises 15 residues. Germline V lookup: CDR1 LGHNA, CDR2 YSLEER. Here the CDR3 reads CASSQEAGGGGEQFF. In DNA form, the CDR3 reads TGCGCCAGCAGCCAAGAAGCGGGAGGGGGAGGTGAGCAGTTCTTC.

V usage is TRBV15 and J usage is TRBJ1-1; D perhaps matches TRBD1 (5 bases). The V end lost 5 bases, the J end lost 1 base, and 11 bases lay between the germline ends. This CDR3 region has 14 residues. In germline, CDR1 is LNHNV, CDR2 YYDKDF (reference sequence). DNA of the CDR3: TGTGCCACCAGCCGCCGGGGGTGGAACACTGAAGCTTTCTTT. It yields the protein CATSRRGWNTEAFF. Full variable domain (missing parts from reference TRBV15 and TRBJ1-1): DAMVIQNPRYQVTQFGKPVTLSCSQTLNHNVMYWYQQKSSQAPKLLFHYYDKDFNNEADTPDNFQSRRPNTSFCFLDIRSPGLGDTAMYLCATSRRGWNTEAFFGQGTRLTVV.

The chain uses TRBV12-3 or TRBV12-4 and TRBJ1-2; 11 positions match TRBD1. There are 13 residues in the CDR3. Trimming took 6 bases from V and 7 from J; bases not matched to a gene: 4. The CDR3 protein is CASRPGTGGGYTF. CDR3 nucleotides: TGTGCCAGCAGACCAGGGACAGGGGGTGGCTACACCTTC.

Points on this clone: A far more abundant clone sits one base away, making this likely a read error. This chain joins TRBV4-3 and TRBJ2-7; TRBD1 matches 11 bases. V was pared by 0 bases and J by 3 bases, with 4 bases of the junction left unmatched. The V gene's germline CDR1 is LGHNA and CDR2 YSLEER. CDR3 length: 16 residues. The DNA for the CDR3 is TGCGCCAGCAGCCAAGATGGGGGGACAGGGGGCTACGAGCAGTACTTC. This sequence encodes CASSQDGGTGGYEQYF.

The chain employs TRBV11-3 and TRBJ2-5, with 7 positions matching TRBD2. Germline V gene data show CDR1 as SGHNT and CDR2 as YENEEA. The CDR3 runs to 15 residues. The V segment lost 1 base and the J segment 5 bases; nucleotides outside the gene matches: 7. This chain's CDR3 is CASSLGAGSGETQYF. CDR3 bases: TGTGCCAGCAGCTTAGGAGCGGGGAGTGGGGAGACCCAGTACTTC.

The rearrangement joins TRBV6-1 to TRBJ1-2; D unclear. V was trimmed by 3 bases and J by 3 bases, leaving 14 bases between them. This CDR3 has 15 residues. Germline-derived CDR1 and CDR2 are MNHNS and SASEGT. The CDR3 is CASSEQSRGHYGYTF. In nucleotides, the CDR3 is TGTGCCAGCAGTGAGCAGTCCCGGGGTCACTATGGCTACACCTTC.

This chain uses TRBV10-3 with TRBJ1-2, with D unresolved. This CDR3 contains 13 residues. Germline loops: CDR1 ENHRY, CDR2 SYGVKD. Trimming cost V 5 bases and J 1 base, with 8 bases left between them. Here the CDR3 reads CAISSTDNYGYTF. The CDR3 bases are TGTGCCATCAGTTCGACTGATAACTATGGCTACACCTTC.

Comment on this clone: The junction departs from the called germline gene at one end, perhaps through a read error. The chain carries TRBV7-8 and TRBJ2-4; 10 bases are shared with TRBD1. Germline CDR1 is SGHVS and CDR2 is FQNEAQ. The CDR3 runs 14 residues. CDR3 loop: CASSLRDRGQVRDF. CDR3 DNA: TGTGCCAGCAGCTTACGGGACAGGGGTCAGGTTCGGGACTTC. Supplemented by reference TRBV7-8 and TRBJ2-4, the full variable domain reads GAGVSQSPRYKVAKRGQDVALRCDPISGHVSLFWYQQALGQGPEFLTYFQNEAQLDKSGLPSDRFFAERPEGSVSTLKIQRTQQEDSAVYLCASSLRDRGQVRDFGAGTRLSVL.

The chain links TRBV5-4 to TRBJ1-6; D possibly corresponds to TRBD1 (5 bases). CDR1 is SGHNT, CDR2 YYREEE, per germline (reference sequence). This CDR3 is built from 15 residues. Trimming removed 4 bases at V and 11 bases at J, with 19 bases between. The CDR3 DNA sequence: TGTGCCAGCAGCCCGGGGGGGGACGGGGGAACACCCCTCCACTTT. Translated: CASSPGGDGGTPLHF.

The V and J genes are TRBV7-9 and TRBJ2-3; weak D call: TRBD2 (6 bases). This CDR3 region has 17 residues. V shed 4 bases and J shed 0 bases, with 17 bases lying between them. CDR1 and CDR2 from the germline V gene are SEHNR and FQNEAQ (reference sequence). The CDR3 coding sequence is TGTGCCAGCAGCTCCGGCCCCGGGACTCTTAGCACAGATACGCAGTATTTT. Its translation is CASSSGPGTLSTDTQYF.

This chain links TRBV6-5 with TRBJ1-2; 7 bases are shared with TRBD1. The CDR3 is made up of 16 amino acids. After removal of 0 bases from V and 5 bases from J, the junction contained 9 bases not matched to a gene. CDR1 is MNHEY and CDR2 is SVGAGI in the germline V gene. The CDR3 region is CASSYSGGGGQYGYTF. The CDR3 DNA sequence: TGTGCCAGCAGTTACTCGGGGGGAGGGGGCCAGTATGGCTACACCTTC.

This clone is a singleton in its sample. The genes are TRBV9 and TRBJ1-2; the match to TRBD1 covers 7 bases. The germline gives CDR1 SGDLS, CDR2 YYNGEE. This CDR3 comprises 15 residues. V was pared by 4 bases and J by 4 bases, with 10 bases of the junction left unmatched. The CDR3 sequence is CASSYGTASFYGYTF. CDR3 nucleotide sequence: TGTGCCAGCAGCTACGGGACAGCGAGTTTCTATGGCTACACCTTC.

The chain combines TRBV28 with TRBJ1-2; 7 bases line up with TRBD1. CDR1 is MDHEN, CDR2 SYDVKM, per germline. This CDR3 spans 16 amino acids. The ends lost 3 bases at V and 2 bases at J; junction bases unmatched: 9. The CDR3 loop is CASSFLGQSVNYGYTF. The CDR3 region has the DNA TGTGCCAGCAGTTTTCTGGGACAGTCTGTGAACTATGGCTACACCTTC.

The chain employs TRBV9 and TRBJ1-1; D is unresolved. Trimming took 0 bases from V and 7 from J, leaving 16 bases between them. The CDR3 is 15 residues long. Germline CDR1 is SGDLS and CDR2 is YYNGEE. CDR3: CASSVALDGVGEAFF. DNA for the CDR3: TGTGCCAGCAGCGTAGCCCTCGACGGAGTAGGTGAAGCTTTCTTT.

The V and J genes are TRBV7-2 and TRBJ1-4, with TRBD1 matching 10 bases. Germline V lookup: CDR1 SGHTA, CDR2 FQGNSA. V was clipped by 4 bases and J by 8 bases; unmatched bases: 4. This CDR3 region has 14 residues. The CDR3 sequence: CASSSDRGDEKLFF. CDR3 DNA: TGTGCCAGCAGCTCGGACAGGGGGGACGAAAAACTGTTTTTT.

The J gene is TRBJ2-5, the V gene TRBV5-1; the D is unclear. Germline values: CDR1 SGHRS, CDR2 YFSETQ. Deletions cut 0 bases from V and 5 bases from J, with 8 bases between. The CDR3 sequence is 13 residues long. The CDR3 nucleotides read TGCGCCAGCAGCTTGGGGGTTAGGGAGACCCAGTACTTC. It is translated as CASSLGVRETQYF.

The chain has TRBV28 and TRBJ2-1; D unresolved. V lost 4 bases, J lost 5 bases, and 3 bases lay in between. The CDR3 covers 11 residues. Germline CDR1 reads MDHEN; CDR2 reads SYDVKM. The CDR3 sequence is CASSSDNEQFF. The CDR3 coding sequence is TGTGCCAGCAGTTCTGACAATGAGCAGTTCTTC.

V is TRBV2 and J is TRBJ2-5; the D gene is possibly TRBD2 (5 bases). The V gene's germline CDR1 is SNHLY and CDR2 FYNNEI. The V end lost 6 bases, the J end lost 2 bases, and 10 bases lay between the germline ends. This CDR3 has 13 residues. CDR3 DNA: TGTGCCAGCAGAAAGGGAGTTCAAGAGACCCAGTACTTC. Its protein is CASRKGVQETQYF.

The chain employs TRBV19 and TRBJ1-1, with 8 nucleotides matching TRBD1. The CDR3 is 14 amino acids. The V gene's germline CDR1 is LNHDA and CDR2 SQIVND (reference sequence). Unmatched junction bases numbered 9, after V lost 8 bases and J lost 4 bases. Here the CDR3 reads CASPGQGAGTEAFF. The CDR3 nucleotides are TGTGCCAGTCCGGGCCAGGGGGCGGGCACTGAAGCTTTCTTT.

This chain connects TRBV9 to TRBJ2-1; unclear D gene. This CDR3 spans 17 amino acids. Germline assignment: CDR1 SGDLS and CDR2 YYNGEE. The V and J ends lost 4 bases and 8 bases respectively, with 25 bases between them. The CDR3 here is CASSPLLRTPSADEQFF. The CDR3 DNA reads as TGTGCCAGCAGCCCCCTTTTGAGGACCCCCTCCGCGGATGAGCAGTTCTTC. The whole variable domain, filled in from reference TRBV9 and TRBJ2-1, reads DSGVTQTPKHLITATGQRVTLRCSPRSGDLSVYWYQQSLDQGLQFLIQYYNGEERAKGNILERFSAQQFPDLHSELNLSSLELGDSALYFCASSPLLRTPSADEQFFGPGTRLTVL.